This T cell receptor beta chain appears in the sequencing data of a study of response to subunit inactivated influenza vaccine. General study results and limits: Researchers suggested that each seasonal influenza vaccination recruits few new T cells.

This clonotype was seen many times. Its specificity is not known. From the RT-PCR reads, TCRdb called clonotypes with MiXCR, one entry per CDR3 protein. This table has a few hundred thousand distinct CDR3 sequences, around 15% appearing once. Germline V lookup: CDR1 SGHAT, CDR2 FQNNGV. V lost 5 bases to trimming and J lost 6 bases; unmatched junction nucleotides: 9. This CDR3 has 15 residues. The chain carries TRBV11-2 and TRBJ2-2; 7 nucleotides match TRBD1. This specimen consisted of PBMCs from blood, obtained 11 to 12 days after vaccination. This clonotype originated in a man aged 45-60 years who received an inactivated influenza vaccine. The CDR3 DNA reads as TGTGCCAGCAGCAGTGGGACAGTCGGTCCCGGGGAGCTGTTTTTT. It specifies CASSSGTVGPGELFF.